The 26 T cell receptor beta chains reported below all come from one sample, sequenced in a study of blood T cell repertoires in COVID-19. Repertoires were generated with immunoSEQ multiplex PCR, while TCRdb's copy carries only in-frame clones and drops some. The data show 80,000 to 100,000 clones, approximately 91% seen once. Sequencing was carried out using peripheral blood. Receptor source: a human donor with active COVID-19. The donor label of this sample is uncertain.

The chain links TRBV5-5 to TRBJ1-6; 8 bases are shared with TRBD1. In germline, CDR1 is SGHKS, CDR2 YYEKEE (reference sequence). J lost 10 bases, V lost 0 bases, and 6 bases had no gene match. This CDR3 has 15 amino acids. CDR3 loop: CASSLGQGFGSPLHF. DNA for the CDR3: TGTGCCAGCAGCTTGGGACAGGGGTTTGGCTCACCCCTCCACTTT.

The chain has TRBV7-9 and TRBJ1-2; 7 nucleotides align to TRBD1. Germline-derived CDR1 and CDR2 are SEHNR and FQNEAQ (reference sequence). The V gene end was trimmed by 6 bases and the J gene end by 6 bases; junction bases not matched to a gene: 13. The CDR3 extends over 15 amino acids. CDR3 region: CASSFDPDRVHGYTF. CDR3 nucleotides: TGTGCCAGCAGTTTCGACCCCGACAGGGTCCATGGCTACACCTTC.

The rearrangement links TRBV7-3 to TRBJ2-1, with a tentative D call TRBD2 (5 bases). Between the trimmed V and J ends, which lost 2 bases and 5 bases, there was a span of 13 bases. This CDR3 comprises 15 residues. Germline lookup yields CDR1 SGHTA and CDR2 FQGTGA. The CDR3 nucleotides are TGTGCCAGCAGCTTATCCAAGGGAGTGCACAATGAGCAGTTCTTC. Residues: CASSLSKGVHNEQFF.

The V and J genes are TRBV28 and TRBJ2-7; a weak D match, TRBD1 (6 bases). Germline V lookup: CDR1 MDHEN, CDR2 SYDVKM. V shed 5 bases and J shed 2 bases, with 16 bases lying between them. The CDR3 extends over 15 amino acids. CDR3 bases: TGTGCCAGCAGTATCGGACAGATTTATGCCTACGAGCAGTACTTC. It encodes CASSIGQIYAYEQYF.

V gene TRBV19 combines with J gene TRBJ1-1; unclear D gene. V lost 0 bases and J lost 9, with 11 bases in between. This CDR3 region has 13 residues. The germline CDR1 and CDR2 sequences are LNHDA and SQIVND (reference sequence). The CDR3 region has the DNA TGTGCCAGTAGTATAGATTACACAGCCAAAGCTTTCTTT. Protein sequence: CASSIDYTAKAFF. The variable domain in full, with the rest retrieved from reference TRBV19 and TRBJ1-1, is DGGITQSPKYLFRKEGQNVTLSCEQNLNHDAMYWYRQDPGQGLRLIYYSQIVNDFQKGDIAEGYSVSREKKESFPLTVTSAQKNPTAFYLCASSIDYTAKAFFGQGTRLTVV.

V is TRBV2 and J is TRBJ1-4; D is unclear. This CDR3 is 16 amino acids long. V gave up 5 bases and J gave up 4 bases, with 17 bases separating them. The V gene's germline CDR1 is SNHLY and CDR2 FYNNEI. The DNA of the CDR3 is TGTGCCAGCAGTCCCCTACCCCCCCGGGGTAATGAAAAACTGTTTTTT. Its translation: CASSPLPPRGNEKLFF.

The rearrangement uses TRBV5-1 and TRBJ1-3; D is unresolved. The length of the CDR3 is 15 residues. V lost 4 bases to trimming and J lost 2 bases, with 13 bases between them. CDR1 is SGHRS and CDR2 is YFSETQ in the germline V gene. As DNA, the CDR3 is TGCGCCAGCAGCCCCCTGGGCCCCACTGGAAACACCATATATTTT. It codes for CASSPLGPTGNTIYF.

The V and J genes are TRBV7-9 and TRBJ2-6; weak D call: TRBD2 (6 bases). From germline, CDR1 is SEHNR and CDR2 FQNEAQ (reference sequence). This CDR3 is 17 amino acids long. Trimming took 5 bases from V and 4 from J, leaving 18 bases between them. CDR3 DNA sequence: TGTGCCAGCAGCCAGATGGAGGGGCGACCCGGGGCCAACGTCCTGACTTTC. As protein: CASSQMEGRPGANVLTF.

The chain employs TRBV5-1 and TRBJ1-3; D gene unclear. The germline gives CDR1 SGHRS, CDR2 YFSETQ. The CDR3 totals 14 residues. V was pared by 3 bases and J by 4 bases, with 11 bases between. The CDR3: CASSSGPGGNTIYF. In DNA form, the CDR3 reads TGCGCCAGCAGCTCGGGTCCTGGCGGAAACACCATATATTTT.

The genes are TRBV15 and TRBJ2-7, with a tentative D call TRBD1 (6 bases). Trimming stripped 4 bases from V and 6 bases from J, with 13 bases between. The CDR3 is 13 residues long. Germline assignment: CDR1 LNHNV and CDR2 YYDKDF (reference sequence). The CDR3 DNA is TGTGCCACCAGCACTAACAGGGCCAGCGAGCAGTACTTC. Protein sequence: CATSTNRASEQYF.

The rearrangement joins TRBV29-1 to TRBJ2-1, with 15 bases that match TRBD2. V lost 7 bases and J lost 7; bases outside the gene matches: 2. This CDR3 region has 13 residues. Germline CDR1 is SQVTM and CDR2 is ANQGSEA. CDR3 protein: CSAGLAGGNEQFF. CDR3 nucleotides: TGCAGCGCCGGACTAGCGGGGGGGAATGAGCAGTTCTTC.

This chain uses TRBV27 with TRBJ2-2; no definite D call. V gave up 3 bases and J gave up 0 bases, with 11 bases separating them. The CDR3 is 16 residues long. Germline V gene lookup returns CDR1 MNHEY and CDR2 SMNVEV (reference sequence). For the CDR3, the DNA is TGTGCCAGCAGTTTCAGCGCGTTCGCGAACACCGGGGAGCTGTTTTTT. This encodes CASSFSAFANTGELFF.

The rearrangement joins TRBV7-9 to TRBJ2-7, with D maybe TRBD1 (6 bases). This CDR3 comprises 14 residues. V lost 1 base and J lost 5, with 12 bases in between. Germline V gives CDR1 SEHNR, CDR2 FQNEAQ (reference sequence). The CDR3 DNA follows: TGTGCCAGCAGCTTAGTTACAGGGATCCACGAGCAGTACTTC. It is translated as CASSLVTGIHEQYF.

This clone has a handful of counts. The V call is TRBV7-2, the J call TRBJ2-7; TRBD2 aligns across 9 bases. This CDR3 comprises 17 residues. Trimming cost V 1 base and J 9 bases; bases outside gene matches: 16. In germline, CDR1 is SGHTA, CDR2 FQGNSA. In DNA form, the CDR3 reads TGTGCCAGCAGCTTAGGGGCTAGCGGGGACTACTCGAATGGGCAGTACTTC. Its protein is CASSLGASGDYSNGQYF.

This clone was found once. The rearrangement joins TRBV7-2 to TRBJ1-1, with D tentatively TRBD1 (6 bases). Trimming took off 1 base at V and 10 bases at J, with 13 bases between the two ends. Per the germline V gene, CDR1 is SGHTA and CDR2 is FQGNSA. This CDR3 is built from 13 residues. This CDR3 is CASSLEGGVGAFF. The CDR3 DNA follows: TGTGCCAGCAGCTTAGAGGGGGGGGTCGGAGCTTTCTTT.

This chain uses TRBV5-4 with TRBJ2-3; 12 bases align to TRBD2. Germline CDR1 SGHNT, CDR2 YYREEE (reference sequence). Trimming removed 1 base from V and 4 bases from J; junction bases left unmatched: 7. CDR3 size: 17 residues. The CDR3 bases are TGTGCCAGCAGCTTGAGCCTAGCGGGGGGGCGGGCAGATACGCAGTATTTT. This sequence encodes CASSLSLAGGRADTQYF.

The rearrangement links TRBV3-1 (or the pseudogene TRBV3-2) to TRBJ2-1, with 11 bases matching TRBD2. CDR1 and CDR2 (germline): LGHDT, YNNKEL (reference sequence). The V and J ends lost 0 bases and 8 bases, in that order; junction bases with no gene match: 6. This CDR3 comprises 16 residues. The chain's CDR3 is CASSQEGSGGGDEQFF. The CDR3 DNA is TGTGCCAGCAGCCAAGAGGGTAGCGGGGGGGGCGATGAGCAGTTCTTC.

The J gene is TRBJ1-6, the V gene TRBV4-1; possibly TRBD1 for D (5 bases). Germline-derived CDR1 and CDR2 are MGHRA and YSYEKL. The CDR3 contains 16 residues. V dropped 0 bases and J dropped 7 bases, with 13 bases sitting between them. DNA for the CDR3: TGCGCCAGCAGCCAAGACGGGACTCCAGAAAATTCACCCCTCCACTTT. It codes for CASSQDGTPENSPLHF.

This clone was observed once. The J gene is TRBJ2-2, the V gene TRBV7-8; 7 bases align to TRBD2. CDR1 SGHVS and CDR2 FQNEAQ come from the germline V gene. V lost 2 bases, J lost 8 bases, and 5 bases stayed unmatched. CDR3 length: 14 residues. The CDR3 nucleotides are TGTGCCAGCAGCTTAAGCGGGGCGGGGGGGGAGCTGTTTTTT. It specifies CASSLSGAGGELFF. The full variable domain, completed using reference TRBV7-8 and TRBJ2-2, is GAGVSQSPRYKVAKRGQDVALRCDPISGHVSLFWYQQALGQGPEFLTYFQNEAQLDKSGLPSDRFFAERPEGSVSTLKIQRTQQEDSAVYLCASSLSGAGGELFFGEGSRLTVL.

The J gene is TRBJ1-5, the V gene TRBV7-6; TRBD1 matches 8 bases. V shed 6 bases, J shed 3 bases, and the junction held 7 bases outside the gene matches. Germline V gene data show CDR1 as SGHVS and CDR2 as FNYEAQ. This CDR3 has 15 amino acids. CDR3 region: CASSQTGADNQPQHF. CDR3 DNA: TGTGCCAGCAGTCAGACAGGGGCGGACAATCAGCCCCAGCATTTT.

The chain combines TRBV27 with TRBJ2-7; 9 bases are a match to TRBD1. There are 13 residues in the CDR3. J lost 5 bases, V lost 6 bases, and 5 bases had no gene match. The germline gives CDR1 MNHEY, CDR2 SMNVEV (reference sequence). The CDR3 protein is CASSRGQGDEQYF. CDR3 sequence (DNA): TGTGCCAGCAGCAGGGGACAGGGAGACGAGCAGTACTTC.

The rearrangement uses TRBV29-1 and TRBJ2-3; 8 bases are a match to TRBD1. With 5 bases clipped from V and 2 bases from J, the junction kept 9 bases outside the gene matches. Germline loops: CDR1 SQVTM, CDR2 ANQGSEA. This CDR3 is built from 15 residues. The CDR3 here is CSVQSGTGTTDTQYF. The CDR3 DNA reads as TGCAGCGTTCAATCCGGGACAGGAACCACAGATACGCAGTATTTT.

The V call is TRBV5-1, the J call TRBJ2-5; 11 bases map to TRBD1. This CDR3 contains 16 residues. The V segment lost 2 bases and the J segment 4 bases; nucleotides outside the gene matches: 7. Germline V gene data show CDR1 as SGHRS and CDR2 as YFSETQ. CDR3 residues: CASSFPGQGGRETQYF. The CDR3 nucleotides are TGCGCCAGCAGCTTCCCGGGACAGGGGGGTCGAGAGACCCAGTACTTC.

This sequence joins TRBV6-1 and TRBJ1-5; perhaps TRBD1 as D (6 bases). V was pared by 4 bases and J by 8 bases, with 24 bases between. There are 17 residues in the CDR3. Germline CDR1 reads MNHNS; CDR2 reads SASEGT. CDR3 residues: CASSGSVRPGAAKPQHF. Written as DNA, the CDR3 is TGTGCCAGCAGTGGTTCTGTCCGCCCAGGGGCCGCCAAGCCCCAGCATTTT.

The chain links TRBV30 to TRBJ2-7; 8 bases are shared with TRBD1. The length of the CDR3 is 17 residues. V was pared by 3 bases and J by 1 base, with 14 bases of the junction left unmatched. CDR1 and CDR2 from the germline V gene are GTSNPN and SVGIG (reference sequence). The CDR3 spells CAWRGGQGQGTSYEQYF. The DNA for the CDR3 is TGTGCCTGGAGGGGAGGCCAAGGACAGGGAACATCCTACGAGCAGTACTTC.

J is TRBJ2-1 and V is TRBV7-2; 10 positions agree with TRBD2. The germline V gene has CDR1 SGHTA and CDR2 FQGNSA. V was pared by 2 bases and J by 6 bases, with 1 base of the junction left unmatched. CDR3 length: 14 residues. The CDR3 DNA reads TGTGCCAGCAGCTTAACTAGCGGGGTCAATGAGCAGTTCTTC. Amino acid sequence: CASSLTSGVNEQFF.